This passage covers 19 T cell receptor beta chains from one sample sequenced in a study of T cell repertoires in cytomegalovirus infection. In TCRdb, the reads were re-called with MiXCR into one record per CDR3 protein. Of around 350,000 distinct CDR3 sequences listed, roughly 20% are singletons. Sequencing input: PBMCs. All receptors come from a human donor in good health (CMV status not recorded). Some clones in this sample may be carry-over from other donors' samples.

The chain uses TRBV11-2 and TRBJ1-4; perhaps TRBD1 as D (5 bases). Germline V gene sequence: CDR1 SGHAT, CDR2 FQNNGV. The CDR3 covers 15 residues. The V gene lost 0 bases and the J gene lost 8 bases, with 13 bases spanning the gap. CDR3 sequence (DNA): TGTGCCAGCAGCTTAGAGGGAGGGGATGGCGAAAAACTGTTTTTT. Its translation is CASSLEGGDGEKLFF.

CDR3 in amino acids: CAISETTGGMNTEAFF. The DNA for the CDR3 is TGTGCCATCAGTGAGACCACAGGGGGTATGAACACTGAAGCTTTCTTT. The chain uses TRBV10-3 and TRBJ1-1; 8 bases align to TRBD1. Per germline, CDR1 ENHRY and CDR2 SYGVKD. Unmatched junction bases numbered 5, after V lost 2 bases and J lost 0 bases. The CDR3 is made up of 16 amino acids.

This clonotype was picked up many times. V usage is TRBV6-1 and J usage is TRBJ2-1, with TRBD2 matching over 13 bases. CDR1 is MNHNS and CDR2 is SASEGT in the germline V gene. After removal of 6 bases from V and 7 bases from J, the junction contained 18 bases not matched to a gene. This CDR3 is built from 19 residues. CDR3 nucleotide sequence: TGTGCCAGCAGATCCACAGGGGGCAGGACTAGCGGGAGTTCGAATGAGCAGTTCTTC. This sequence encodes CASRSTGGRTSGSSNEQFF.

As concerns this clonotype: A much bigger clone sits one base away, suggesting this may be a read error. CDR3 amino acids: CASSESSGGELFF. The CDR3 nucleotides are TGCGCCAGCAGTGAGTCTTCGGGCGGGGAGCTGTTTTTT. The chain joins TRBV10-1 to TRBJ2-2; D is ambiguous. Per germline, CDR1 WNHNN and CDR2 SYGVQD (reference sequence). The CDR3 runs to 13 residues. V was clipped by 0 bases and J by 7 bases, with 6 bases between them.

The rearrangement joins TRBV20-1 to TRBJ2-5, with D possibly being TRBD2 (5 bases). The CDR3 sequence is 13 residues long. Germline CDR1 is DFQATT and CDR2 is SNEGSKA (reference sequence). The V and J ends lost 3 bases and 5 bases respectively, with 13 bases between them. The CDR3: CSARISGGETQYF. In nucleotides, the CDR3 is TGCAGTGCTAGGATCAGCGGTGGGGAGACCCAGTACTTC.

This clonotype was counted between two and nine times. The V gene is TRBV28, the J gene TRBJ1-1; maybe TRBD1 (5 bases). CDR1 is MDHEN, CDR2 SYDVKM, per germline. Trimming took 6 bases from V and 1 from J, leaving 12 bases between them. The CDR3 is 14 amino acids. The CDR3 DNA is TGTGCCAGCAGGATCCCCGGGGCGAACACTGAAGCTTTCTTT. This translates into CASRIPGANTEAFF.

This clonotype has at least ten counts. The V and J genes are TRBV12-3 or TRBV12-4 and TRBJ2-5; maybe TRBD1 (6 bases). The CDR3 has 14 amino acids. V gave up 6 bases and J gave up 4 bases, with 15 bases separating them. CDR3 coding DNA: TGTGCCAGCAGAAGCGGTAGCAGGGGAGAGACCCAGTACTTC. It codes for CASRSGSRGETQYF.

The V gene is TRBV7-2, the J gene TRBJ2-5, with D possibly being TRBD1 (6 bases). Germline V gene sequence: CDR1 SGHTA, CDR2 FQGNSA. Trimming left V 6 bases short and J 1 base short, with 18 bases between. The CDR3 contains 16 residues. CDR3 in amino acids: CASRSPGQGTQETQYF. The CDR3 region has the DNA TGTGCCAGCAGGTCCCCGGGCCAGGGGACCCAAGAGACCCAGTACTTC. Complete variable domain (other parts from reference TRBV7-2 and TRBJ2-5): GAGVSQSPSNKVTEKGKDVELRCDPISGHTALYWYRQSLGQGLEFLIYFQGNSAPDKSGLPSDRFSAERTGGSVSTLTIQRTQQEDSAVYLCASRSPGQGTQETQYFGPGTRLLVL.

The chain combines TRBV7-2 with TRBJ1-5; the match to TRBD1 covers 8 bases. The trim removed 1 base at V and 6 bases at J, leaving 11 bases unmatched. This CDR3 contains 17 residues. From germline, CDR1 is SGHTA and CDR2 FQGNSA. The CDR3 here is CASSLDQGARFGQPQHF. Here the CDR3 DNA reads TGTGCCAGCAGCTTAGACCAGGGGGCGCGTTTCGGTCAGCCCCAGCATTTT.

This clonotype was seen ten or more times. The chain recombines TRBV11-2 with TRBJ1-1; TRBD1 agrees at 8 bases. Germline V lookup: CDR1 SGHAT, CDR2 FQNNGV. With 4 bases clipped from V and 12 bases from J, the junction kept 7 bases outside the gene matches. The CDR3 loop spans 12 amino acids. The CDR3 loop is CASSSGTGETFF. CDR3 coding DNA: TGTGCCAGCAGCTCGGGGACAGGAGAAACTTTCTTT.

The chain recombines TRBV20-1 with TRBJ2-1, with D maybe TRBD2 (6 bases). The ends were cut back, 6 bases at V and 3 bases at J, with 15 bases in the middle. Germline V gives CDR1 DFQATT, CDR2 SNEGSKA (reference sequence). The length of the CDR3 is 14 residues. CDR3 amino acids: CSATSGGLYNEQFF. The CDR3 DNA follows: TGCAGTGCCACCTCCGGGGGACTCTACAATGAGCAGTTCTTC.

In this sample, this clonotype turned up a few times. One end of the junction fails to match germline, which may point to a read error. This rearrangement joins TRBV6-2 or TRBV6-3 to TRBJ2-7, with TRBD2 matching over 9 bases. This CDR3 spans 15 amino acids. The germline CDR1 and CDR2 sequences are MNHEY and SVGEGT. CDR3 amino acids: CASSNSIAGVGEQYF. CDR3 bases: TGTGCCAGCAGTAACTCGATAGCGGGAGTCGGAGAGCAGTACTTC.

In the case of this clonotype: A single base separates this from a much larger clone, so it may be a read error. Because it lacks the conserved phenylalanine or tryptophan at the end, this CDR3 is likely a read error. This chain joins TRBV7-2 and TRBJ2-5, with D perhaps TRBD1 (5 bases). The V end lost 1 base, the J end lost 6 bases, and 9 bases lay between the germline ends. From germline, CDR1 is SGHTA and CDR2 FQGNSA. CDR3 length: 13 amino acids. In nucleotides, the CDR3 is TGTGCCAGCAGCTTAGGCAGGGTTCAGACCCAGTACTCC. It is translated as CASSLGRVQTQYS.

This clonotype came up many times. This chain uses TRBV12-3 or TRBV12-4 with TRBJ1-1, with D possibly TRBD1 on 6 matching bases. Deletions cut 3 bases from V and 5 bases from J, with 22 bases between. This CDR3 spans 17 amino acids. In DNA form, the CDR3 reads TGTGCCAGCAGTTTGGGGGGGTGGGGGGCGGGTAGTACTGAAGCTTTCTTT. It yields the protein CASSLGGWGAGSTEAFF.

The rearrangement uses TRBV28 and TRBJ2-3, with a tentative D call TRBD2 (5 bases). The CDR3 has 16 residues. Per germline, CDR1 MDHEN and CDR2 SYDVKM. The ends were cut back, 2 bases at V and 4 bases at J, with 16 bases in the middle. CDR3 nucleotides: TGTGCCAGCAGTTTAGGAGATCCGGGAAGGCCAGATACGCAGTATTTT. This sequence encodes CASSLGDPGRPDTQYF.

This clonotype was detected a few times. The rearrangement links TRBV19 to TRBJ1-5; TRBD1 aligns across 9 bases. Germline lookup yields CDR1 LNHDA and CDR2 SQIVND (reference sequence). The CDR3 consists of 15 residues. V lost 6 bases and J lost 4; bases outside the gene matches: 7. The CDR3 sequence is CASSPAGTGNQPQHF. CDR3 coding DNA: TGTGCCAGTAGCCCCGCCGGGACAGGGAATCAGCCCCAGCATTTT.

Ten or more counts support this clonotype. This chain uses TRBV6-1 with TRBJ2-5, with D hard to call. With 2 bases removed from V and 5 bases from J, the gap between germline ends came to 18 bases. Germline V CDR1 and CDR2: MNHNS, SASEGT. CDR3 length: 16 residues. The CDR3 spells CASSEPIGPLAETQYF. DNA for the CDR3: TGTGCCAGCAGTGAACCTATTGGACCGCTCGCCGAGACCCAGTACTTC.

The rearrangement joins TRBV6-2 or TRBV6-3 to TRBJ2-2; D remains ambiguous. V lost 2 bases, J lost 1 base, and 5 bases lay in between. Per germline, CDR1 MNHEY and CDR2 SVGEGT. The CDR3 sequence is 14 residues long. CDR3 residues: CASSYLVNTGELFF. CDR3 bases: TGTGCCAGCAGTTACCTCGTGAACACCGGGGAGCTGTTTTTT.

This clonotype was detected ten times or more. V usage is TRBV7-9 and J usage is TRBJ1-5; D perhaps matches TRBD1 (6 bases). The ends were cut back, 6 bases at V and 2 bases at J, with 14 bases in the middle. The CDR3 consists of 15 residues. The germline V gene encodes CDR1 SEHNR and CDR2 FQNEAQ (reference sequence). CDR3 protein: CASSNRGAGNQPQHF. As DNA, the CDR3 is TGTGCCAGCAGTAATCGGGGGGCCGGCAATCAGCCCCAGCATTTT.